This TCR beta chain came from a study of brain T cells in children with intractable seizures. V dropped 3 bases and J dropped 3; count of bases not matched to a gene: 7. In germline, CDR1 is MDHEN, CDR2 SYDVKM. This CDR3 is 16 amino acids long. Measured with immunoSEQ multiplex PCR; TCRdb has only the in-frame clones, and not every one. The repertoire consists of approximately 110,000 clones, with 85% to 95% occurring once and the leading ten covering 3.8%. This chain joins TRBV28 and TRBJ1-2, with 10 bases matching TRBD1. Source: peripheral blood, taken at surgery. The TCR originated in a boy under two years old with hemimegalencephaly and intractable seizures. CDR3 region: CASSFRDRGPYYGYTF. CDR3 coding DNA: TGTGCCAGCAGTTTTAGGGACAGGGGCCCCTACTATGGCTACACCTTC.